This T cell receptor beta chain is drawn from a study of shared clonotypes between healthy human individuals. Overall study context: Serving as donors were two women and three men, whose ages spanned 18 to 49.

Profiling relied on immunoSEQ multiplex PCR, and the TCRdb table lists in-frame clones only, not all of them. The table records 600,000 to 750,000 clones, approximately 79% of them present only once. This CDR3 contains 17 residues. Trimming took 3 bases from V and 2 from J; bases not matched to a gene: 11. Looked up from germline, CDR1 is MDHEN and CDR2 is SYDVKM. This sequence joins TRBV28 and TRBJ2-3; 7 bases line up with TRBD2. The clonotype was recovered from a woman in her twenties or thirties in good health. Sequenced material: memory CD4+ T cells sorted from blood. Subset indicated: CD45RA-negative fraction. The CDR3 loop is CASSFLLAGDNTDTQYF. In DNA, the CDR3 is TGTGCCAGCAGTTTTCTTCTGGCGGGAGACAACACAGATACGCAGTATTTT.